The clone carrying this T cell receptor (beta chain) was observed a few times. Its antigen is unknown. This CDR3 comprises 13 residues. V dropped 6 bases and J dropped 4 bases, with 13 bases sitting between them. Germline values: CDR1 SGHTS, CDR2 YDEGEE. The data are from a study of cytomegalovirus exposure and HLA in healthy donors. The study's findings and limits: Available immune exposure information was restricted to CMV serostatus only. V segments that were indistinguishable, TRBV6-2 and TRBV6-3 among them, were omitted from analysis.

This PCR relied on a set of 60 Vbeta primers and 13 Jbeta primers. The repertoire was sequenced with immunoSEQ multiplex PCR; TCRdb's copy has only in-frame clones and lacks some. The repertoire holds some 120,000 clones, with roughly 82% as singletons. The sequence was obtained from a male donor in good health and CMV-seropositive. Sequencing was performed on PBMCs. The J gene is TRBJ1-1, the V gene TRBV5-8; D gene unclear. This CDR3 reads CASIIPVVTEAFF. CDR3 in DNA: TGTGCCAGCATCATACCGGTGGTCACTGAAGCTTTCTTT.